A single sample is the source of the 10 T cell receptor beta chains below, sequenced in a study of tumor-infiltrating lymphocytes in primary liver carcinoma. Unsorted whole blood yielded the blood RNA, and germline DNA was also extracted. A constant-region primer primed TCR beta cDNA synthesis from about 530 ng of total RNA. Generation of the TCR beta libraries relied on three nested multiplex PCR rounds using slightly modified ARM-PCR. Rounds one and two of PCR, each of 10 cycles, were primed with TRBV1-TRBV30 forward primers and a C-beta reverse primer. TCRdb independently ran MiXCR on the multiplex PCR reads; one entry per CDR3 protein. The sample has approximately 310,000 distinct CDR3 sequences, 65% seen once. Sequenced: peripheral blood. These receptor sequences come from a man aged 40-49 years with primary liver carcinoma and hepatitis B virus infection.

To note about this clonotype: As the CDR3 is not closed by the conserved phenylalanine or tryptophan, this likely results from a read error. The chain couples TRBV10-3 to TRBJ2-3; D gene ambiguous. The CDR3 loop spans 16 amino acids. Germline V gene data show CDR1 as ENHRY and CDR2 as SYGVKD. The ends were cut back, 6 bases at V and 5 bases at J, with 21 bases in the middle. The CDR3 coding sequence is TGTGCCATCAGCTCAGCTGGGATCGAGAACCAAGATACGCAGTATCTT. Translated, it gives CAISSAGIENQDTQYL.

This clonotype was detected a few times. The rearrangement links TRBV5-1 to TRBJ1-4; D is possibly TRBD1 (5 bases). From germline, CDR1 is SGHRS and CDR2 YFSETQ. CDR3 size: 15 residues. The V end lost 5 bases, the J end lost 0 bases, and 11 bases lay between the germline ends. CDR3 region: CASSSDSATNEKLFF. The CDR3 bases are TGCGCCAGCAGTTCCGACAGTGCAACTAATGAAAAACTGTTTTTT.

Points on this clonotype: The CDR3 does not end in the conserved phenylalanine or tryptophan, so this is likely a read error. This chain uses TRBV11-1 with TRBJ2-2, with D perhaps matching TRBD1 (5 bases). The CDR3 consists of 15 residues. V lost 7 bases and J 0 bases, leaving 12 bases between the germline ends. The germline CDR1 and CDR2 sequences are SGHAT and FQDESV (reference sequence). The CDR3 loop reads CASNKQDTNTGELFL. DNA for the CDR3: TGTGCCAGCAACAAACAGGACACGAACACCGGGGAGCTGTTTTTA.

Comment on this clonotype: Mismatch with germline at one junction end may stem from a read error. The CDR3 nucleotides read TGTGCCAACAGCCCGACGACCAGACAAGACTACAAGCAGTACTTC. Translating gives CANSPTTRQDYKQYF. The chain employs TRBV11-2 and TRBJ2-7, with a weak D call TRBD2 (5 bases). The germline CDR1 and CDR2 sequences are SGHAT and FQNNGV. The CDR3 has 15 amino acids.

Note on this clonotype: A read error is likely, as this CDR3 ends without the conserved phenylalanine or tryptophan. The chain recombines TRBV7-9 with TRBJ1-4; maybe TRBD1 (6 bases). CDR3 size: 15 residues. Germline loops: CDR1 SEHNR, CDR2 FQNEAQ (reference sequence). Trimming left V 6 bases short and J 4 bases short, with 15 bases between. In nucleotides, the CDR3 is TGTGCCAGCAGACGAGGACAGAACCGTAATGAAAAACTGTTTTCT. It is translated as CASRRGQNRNEKLFS.

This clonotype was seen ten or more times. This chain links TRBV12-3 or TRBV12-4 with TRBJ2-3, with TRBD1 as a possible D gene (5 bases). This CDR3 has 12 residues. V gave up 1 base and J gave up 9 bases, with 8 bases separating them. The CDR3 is CASSLGSGTQYF. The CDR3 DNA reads TGTGCCAGCAGTTTAGGGTCAGGGACGCAGTATTTT.

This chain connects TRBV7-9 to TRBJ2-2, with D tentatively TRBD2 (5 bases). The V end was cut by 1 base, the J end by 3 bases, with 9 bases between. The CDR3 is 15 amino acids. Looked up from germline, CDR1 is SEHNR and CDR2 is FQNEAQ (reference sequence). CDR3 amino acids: CASSLVGLHTGELFF. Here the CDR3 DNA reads TGTGCCAGCAGCTTAGTTGGACTTCACACCGGGGAGCTGTTTTTT.

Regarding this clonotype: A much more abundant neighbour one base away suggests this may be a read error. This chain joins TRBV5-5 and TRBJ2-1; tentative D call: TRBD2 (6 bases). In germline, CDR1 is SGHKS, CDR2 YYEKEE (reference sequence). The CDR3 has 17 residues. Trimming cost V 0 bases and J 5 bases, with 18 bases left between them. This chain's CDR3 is CASSLGGEASANNEQFF. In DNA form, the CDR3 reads TGTGCCAGCAGCTTGGGCGGGGAGGCTAGCGCTAACAATGAGCAGTTCTTC.

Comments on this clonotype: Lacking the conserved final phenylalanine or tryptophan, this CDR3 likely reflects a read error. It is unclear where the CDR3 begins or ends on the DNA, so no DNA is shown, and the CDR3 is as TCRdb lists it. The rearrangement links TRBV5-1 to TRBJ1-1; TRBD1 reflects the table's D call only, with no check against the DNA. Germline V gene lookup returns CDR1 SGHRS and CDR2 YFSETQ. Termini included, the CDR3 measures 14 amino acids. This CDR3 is CASSSQGGTTEAFS.

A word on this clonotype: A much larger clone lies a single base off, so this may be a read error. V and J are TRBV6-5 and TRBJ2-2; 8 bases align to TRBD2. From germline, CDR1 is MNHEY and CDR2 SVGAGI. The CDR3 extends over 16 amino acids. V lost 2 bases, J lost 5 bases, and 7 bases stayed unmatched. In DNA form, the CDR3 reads TGTGCCAGCAGTTACGCAGCGGGAGAGAGGACCGGGGAGCTGTTTTTT. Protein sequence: CASSYAAGERTGELFF.